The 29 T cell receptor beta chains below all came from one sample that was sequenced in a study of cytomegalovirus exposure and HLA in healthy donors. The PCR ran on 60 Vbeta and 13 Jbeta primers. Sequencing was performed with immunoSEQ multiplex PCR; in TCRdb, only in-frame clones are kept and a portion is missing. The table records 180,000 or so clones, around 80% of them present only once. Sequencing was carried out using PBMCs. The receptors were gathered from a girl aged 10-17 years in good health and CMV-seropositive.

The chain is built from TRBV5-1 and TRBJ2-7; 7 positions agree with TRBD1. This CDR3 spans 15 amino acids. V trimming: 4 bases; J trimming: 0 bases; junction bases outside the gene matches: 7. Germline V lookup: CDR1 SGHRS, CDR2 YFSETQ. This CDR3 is CASSINRGSSYEQYF. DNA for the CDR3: TGCGCCAGCAGCATCAACAGGGGTAGCTCCTACGAGCAGTACTTC.

CDR3 protein: CASSWEREDGYTF. CDR3 DNA: TGCGCCAGCAGCTGGGAGAGGGAAGATGGCTACACCTTC. The chain combines TRBV5-1 with TRBJ1-2; D is undetermined. The V and J ends lost 3 bases and 6 bases respectively, with 12 bases between them. Germline CDR1 and CDR2: SGHRS and YFSETQ. The CDR3 extends over 13 amino acids.

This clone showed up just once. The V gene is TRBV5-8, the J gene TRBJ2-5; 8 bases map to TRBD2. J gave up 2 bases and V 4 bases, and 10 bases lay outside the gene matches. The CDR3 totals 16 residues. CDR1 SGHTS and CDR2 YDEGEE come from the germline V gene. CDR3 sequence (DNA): TGTGCCAGCAGCCCAGGGACTAGTGCTTTACAAGAGACCCAGTACTTC. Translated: CASSPGTSALQETQYF.

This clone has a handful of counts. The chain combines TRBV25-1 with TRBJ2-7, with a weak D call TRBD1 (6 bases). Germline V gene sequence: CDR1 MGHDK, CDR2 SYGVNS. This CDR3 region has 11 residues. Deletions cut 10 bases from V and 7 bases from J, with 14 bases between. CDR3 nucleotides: TGTGCCACAAAAGCAGGGGCTGAGCAGTACTTC. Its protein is CATKAGAEQYF.

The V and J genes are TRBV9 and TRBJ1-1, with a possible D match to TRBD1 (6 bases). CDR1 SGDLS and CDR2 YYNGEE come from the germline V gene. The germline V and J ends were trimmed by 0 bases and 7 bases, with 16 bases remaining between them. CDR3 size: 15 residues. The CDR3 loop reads CASSVATGLAVEAFF. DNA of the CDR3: TGTGCCAGCAGCGTAGCAACAGGGTTGGCTGTTGAAGCTTTCTTT.

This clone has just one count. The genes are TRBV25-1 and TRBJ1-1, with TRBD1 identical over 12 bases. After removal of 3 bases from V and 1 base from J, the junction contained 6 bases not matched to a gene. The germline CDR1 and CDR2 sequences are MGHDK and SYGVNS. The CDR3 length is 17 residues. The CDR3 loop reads CASSEFGTGGKNTEAFF. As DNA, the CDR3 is TGTGCCAGCAGTGAGTTTGGGACAGGGGGCAAGAACACTGAAGCTTTCTTT.

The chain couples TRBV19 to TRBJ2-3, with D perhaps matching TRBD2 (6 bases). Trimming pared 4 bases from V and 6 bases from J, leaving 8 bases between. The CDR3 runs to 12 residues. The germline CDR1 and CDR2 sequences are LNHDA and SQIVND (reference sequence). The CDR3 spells CASSTTSDTQYF. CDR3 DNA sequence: TGTGCCAGTAGTACGACTAGTGATACGCAGTATTTT.

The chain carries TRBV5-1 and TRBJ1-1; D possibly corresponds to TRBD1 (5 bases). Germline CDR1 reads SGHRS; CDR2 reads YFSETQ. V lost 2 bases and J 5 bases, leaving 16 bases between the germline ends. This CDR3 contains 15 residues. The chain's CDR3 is CASSLFGGVVTEAFF. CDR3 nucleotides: TGCGCCAGCAGCTTATTCGGGGGGGTCGTAACTGAAGCTTTCTTT. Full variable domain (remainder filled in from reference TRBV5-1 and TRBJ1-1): KAGVTQTPRYLIKTRGQQVTLSCSPISGHRSVSWYQQTPGQGLQFLFEYFSETQRNKGNFPGRFSGRQFSNSRSEMNVSTLELGDSALYLCASSLFGGVVTEAFFGQGTRLTVV.

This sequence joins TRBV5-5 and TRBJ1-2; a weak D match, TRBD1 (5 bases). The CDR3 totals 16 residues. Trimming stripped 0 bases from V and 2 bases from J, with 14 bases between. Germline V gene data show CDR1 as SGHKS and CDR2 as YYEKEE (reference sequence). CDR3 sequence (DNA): TGTGCCAGCAGCTTGGCCGGTGGGGCGGAGAACTATGGCTACACCTTC. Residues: CASSLAGGAENYGYTF.

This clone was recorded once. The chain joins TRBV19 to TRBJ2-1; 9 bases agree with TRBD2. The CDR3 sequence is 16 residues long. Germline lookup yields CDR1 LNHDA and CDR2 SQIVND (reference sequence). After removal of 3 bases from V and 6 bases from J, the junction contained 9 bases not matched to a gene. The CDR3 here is CASSIYRREGSNEQFF. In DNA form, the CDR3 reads TGTGCCAGTAGTATCTATCGGCGGGAGGGGAGCAATGAGCAGTTCTTC.

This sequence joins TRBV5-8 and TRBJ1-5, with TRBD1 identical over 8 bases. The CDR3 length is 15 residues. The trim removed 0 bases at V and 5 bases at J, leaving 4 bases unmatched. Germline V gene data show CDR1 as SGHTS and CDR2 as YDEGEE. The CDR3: CASSLGQGTHQPQHF. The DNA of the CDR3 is TGTGCCAGCAGCTTGGGACAGGGGACCCATCAGCCCCAGCATTTT.

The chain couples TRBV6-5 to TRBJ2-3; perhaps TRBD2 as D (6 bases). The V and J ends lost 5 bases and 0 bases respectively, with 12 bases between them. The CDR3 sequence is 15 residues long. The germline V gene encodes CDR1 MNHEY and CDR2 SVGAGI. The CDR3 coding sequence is TGTGCCAGCAGTCTCCGGGAGCCGAGCACAGATACGCAGTATTTT. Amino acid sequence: CASSLREPSTDTQYF.

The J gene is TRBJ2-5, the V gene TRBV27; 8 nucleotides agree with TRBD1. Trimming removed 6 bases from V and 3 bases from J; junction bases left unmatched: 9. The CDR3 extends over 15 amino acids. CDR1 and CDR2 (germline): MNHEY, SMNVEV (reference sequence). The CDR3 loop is CASSGAGTGEETQYF. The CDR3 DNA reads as TGTGCCAGCAGCGGAGCCGGGACAGGAGAAGAGACCCAGTACTTC.

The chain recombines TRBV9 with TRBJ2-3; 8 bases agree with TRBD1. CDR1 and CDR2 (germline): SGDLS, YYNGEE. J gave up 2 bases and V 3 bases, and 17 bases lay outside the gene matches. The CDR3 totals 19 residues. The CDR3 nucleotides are TGTGCCAGCAGCGCTGGACAGGGACCGGGAGAGTATATCACAGATACGCAGTATTTT. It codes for CASSAGQGPGEYITDTQYF.

The CDR3 spells CASGLAGIMNTEAFF. The CDR3 nucleotides read TGTGCTAGTGGTTTGGCCGGGATAATGAACACTGAAGCTTTCTTT. V usage is TRBV12-5 and J usage is TRBJ1-1; D is ambiguous. The V end lost 1 base, the J end lost 0 bases, and 9 bases lay between the germline ends. The CDR3 has 15 amino acids. CDR1 and CDR2 (germline): LGHNT, FRNRAP.

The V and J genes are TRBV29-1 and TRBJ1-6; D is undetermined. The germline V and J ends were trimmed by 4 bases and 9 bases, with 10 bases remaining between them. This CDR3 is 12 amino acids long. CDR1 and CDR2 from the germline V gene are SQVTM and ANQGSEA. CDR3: CSVAEGTSPLHF. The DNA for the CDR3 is TGCAGCGTTGCGGAGGGCACTTCACCCCTCCACTTT.

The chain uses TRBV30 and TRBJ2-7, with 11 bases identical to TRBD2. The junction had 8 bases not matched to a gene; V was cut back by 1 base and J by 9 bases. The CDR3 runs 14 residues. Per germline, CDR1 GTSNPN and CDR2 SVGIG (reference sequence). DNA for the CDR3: TGTGCCTGGAGTGCCCTAGCGGGAGGTAGGGTGCAGTACTTC. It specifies CAWSALAGGRVQYF.

CDR3 loop: CASSLEPNQPQHF. CDR3 bases: TGTGCCAGCAGCTTAGAGCCCAATCAGCCCCAGCATTTT. V and J are TRBV7-2 and TRBJ1-5; D gene ambiguous. CDR1 is SGHTA, CDR2 FQGNSA, per germline. V lost 1 base and J lost 3, with 4 bases in between. This CDR3 comprises 13 residues.

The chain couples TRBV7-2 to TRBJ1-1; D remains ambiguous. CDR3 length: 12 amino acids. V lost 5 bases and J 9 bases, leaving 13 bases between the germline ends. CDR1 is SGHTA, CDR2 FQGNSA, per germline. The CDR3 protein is CASSPTREKAFF. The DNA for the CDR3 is TGTGCCAGCAGCCCAACCCGAGAAAAAGCTTTCTTT.

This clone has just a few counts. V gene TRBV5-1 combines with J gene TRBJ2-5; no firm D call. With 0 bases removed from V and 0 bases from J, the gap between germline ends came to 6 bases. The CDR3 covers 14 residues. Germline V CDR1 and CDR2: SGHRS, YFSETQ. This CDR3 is CASSLEQYQETQYF. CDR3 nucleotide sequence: TGCGCCAGCAGCTTGGAGCAATACCAAGAGACCCAGTACTTC. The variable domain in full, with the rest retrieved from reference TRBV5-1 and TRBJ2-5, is KAGVTQTPRYLIKTRGQQVTLSCSPISGHRSVSWYQQTPGQGLQFLFEYFSETQRNKGNFPGRFSGRQFSNSRSEMNVSTLELGDSALYLCASSLEQYQETQYFGPGTRLLVL.

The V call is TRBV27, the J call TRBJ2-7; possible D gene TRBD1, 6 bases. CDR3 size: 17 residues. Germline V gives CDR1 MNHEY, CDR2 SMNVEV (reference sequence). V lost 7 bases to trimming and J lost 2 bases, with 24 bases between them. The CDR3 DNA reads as TGTGCCAGCACCCCTAAGATCCGGGACAAGGCCCCCTACGAGCAGTACTTC. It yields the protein CASTPKIRDKAPYEQYF.

CDR3 loop: CAWSGRDYSYEQYF. CDR3 nucleotides: TGTGCCTGGAGCGGCAGGGACTACTCCTACGAGCAGTACTTC. The J gene is TRBJ2-7, the V gene TRBV30; TRBD2 matches 7 bases. The germline gives CDR1 GTSNPN, CDR2 SVGIG (reference sequence). Losses at the gene ends were 3 bases for V and 0 bases for J; bases not matched to a gene: 5. The CDR3 extends over 14 amino acids.

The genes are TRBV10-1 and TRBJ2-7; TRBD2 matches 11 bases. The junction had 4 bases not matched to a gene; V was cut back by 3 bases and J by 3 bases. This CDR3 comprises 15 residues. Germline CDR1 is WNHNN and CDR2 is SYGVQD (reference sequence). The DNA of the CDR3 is TGCGCCAGCAGTGAAGAAACTAGCGGGAGCTACGAGCAGTACTTC. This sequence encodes CASSEETSGSYEQYF.

The CDR3 is CASSPRKYF. Here the CDR3 DNA reads TGTGCCAGCAGCCCCAGGAAGTACTTC. The chain combines TRBV6-5 with TRBJ2-7; D gene unclear. The CDR3 is made up of 9 amino acids. V shed 6 bases and J shed 11 bases, with 8 bases lying between them. The germline V gene encodes CDR1 MNHEY and CDR2 SVGAGI.

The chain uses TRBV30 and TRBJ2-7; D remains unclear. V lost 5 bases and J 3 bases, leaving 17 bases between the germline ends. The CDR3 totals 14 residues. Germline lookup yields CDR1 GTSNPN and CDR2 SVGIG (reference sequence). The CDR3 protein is CAWGGRKHLYEQYF. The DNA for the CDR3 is TGTGCCTGGGGCGGTAGGAAGCACCTCTACGAGCAGTACTTC.

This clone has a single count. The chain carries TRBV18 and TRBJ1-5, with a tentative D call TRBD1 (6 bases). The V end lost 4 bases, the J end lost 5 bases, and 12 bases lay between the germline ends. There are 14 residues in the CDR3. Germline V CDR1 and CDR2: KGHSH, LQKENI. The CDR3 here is CASSQQGKDQPQHF. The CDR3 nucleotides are TGTGCCAGCTCACAACAGGGCAAGGATCAGCCCCAGCATTTT. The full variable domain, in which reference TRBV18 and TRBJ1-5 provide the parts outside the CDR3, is NAGVMQNPRHLVRRRGQEARLRCSPMKGHSHVYWYRQLPEEGLKFMVYLQKENIIDESGMPKERFSAEFPKEGPSILRIQQVVRGDSAAYFCASSQQGKDQPQHFGDGTRLSIL.

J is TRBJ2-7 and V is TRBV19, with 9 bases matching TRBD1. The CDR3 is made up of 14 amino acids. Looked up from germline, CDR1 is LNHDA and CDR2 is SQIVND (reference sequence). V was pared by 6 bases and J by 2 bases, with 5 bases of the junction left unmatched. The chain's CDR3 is CASRGQGGTYEQYF. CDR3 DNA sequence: TGTGCCAGTAGGGGACAGGGTGGGACCTACGAGCAGTACTTC. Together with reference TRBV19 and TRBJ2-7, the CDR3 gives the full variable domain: DGGITQSPKYLFRKEGQNVTLSCEQNLNHDAMYWYRQDPGQGLRLIYYSQIVNDFQKGDIAEGYSVSREKKESFPLTVTSAQKNPTAFYLCASRGQGGTYEQYFGPGTRLTVT.

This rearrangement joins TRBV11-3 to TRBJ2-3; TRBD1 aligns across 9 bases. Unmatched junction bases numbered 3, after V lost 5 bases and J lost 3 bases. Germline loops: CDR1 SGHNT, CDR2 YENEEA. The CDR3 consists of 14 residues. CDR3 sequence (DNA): TGTGCCAGCAGCGGGGACAGGGTTACAGATACGCAGTATTTT. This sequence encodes CASSGDRVTDTQYF.

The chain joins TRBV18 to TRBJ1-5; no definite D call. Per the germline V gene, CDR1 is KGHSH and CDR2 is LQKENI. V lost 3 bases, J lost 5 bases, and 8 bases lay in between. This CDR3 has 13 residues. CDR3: CASSPLADQPQHF. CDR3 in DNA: TGTGCCAGCTCACCCCTCGCAGATCAGCCCCAGCATTTT.